This TCR beta chain was identified during a study of response to subunit inactivated influenza vaccine. The CDR3 sequence is 15 residues long. Germline CDR1 is SGHAT and CDR2 is FQNNGV. The ends lost 6 bases at V and 3 bases at J; junction bases unmatched: 8. This clonotype was seen a few times. Its antigen is unknown. Each CDR3 protein is one row after TCRdb ran MiXCR on the RT-PCR reads. The table lists under 950,000 distinct CDR3 sequences, 21% of them singletons. Overall study findings and caveats: The authors offered the suggestion that each seasonal influenza vaccination recruits few new T cells.

This chain uses TRBV11-2 with TRBJ2-1; 7 nucleotides agree with TRBD2. Sequenced here: PBMCs from blood, sampled more than 4 days after vaccination. The receptor was derived from a man aged 50-59 years who received an inactivated influenza vaccine. CDR3 loop: CASSQLAESYNEQFF. The CDR3 DNA reads TGTGCCAGCAGTCAGCTAGCGGAGAGCTACAATGAGCAGTTCTTC.